This T cell receptor beta chain stems from a study of beta chain features in type 1 diabetes. Whole-study results and caveats: Fewer junction insertions and more nucleotide deletions appeared in type 1 diabetes patients. In every one of the four CD4+ subsets, TCRB CDR3s were moderately but significantly shorter in Type 1 diabetes patients. Healthy donors had naive, central memory and Treg TCRB repertoires that appeared less similar than those seen among patients. The study left unresolved whether HLA type influences TCRB rearrangement.

The V and J ends lost 0 bases and 3 bases respectively, with 10 bases between them. The germline V gene has CDR1 SGDLS and CDR2 YYNGEE. The CDR3 totals 15 residues. Expressed TCRB transcripts were sequenced, since all the RNA that had been isolated was reverse transcribed. Profiled with immunoSEQ multiplex PCR; TCRdb holds only in-frame clones, not every one. The table includes roughly 300,000 clones, 13% to 15% detected once. Of note for this clone: The target antigen is unknown.

The J gene is TRBJ2-1, the V gene TRBV9, with a tentative D call TRBD2 (5 bases). The sequenced sample was naive CD4+ T cells from blood. The receptor was isolated from a man aged 25-45 years with type 1 diabetes. CDR3 in DNA: TGTGCCAGCAGCGTAGGTGGCGGAGGCTACAATGAGCAGTTCTTC. Amino acids: CASSVGGGGYNEQFF.